This TCR beta chain was recorded in a study of Ad26.COV2.S vaccination and SARS-CoV-2 variants. Profiled with immunoSEQ multiplex PCR; TCRdb holds only in-frame clones, not every one. The sample lists roughly 500,000 clones; approximately 90% were seen once. The V end lost 6 bases, the J end lost 7 bases, and 15 bases lay between the germline ends. Germline V gene data show CDR1 as LGHDT and CDR2 as YNNKEL (reference sequence). The CDR3 spans 14 residues. Treatment given: about 20 received Ad26.COV2.S at low or high dose, single or two shots; 5 received placebo; per-sample allocation not given. Repertoires come from day 63 after the first vaccine or placebo injection.

This chain joins TRBV3-1 (or the pseudogene TRBV3-2) and TRBJ2-2; D tentatively reads TRBD1 or TRBD2 (5 bases each). The sample in question was peripheral blood, obtained in a trial of Ad26.COV2.S vaccine versus placebo. The receptor comes from a person between 18 and 65 years old who received the Ad26.COV2.S COVID-19 vaccine or a placebo. The DNA of the CDR3 is TGTGCCAGCAGGTCGGGACCGAAAATCGGGGAGCTGTTTTTT. It translates to CASRSGPKIGELFF.